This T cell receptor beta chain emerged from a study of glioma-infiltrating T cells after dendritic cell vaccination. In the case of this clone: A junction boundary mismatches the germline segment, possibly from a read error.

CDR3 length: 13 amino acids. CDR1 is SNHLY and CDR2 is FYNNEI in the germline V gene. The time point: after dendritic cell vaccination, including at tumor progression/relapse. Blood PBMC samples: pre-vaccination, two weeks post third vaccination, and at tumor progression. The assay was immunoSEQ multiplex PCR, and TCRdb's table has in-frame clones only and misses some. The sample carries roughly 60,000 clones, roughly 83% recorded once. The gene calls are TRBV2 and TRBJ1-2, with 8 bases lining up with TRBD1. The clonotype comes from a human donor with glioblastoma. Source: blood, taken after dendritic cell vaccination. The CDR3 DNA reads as TGTGCCAGCAGTGTATCCAGGGGGCCTTTCATCGCCTTC. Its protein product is CASSVSRGPFIAF.